This T cell receptor beta chain comes out of a study of OX40 agonist ivuxolimab in advanced cancers. A note on the overall study: Ivuxolimab was a fully human IgG2 agonistic monoclonal antibody targeting the costimulatory receptor OX40 (CD134). Intravenous ivuxolimab was administered to patients every 2 weeks at six dose levels: 0.01, 0.1, 0.3, 1.5, 3 and 10 mg/kg. Of the 50 to 55 dose-escalation patients, hepatocellular carcinoma was present in around 20, melanoma in around 15, renal cell carcinoma in 9 and head and neck cancer in 9. In the dose-escalation cohort, 70% to 85% of patients were male, and the mean age was about 55 years, with a range of roughly 20 to 80. Patients were allowed to have had prior anti-PD-1, anti-PD-L1 or anti-CTLA-4 therapy, and 30% to 40% of the dose-escalation patients had previously received checkpoint inhibitors. Three dose-escalation patients achieved partial responses, one with hepatocellular carcinoma and two with cutaneous melanoma. Peripheral TCRbeta sequencing aimed to test whether ivuxolimab altered TCR sequence diversity and caused clonal T-cell expansion. The paper reports the monotherapy dose-escalation portion (N of about 54 patients) of the phase I ivuxolimab trial.

Between the V and J ends, shortened by 0 bases and 4 bases respectively, the junction contains 11 bases. The germline V gene (reference sequence) specifies LNHNV as CDR1 and YYDKDF as CDR2. Taken from cysteine to phenylalanine, the CDR3 has 15 residues. Just CDR3 DNA is preserved here, 45 bases in frame from base 1. The trial excluded patients who had a history of autoimmune disease or were on systemic immunosuppression. Peripheral blood for TCR sequencing was collected from all dose cohorts at baseline, on cycle 4 day 1, and on cycle 7 day 1. Samples were obtained from an open-label, multicenter, first-in-human phase I dose-escalation trial of ivuxolimab. Adults with locally advanced or metastatic melanoma, renal cell, hepatocellular, or head and neck squamous cell carcinoma were enrolled in the trial. Before TCR sequencing, CD4+ and CD8+ T cells were separately sorted from peripheral blood. This clone was detected once. This receptor's antigen is unknown. No clone much larger than this one lies a single base away; base qualities are absent.

Genomic DNA was extracted from sorted cells for sequencing of the TCRbeta CDR3 region. TCRbeta CDR3 regions were sequenced using the immunoSEQ Assay. Sourced from immuneACCESS, this table was stored by TCRdb with only in-frame sequences that have V and J called. A share of the clones is absent; for the studies checked, an unresolved V gene accounts for under half, and the remainder has no known explanation. The sample profile shows around 31,000 clones; more than 75% of them were found once. The ten biggest clones cover about 34% of the sample. Study-wide conclusions, independent of this receptor: The antigen specificity of the clonally expanded peripheral T cells was not determined. Low levels of normalized T-cell clonal expansion were also shown by some nonresponding patients. At doses of 0.1 to 3.0 mg/kg, clonal expansion of both CD4+ and CD8+ T cells in blood was seen between baseline and week 6. After ivuxolimab, more expanded clones were found on average in CD8+ T cells than in CD4+ T cells. In partial responders in the 0.1-3.0 mg/kg groups, normalized peripheral clonal expansion was found to be among the lowest, especially among CD8+ T cells.

This sequence originates from an adult with an advanced solid tumor such as melanoma, head and neck, liver or kidney cancer. The sequencing used CD4+ or CD8+ T cells sorted from blood, collected in a trial of the OX40 agonist ivuxolimab. The chain was built from TRBV15 and TRBJ2-3, and possibly TRBD1, on 6 matching bases. The CDR3 region: CATSRDRDNSDTQYF. The base sequence is TGTGCCACCAGCAGAGACCGGGACAATTCAGATACGCAGTATTTT.